The next 7 T cell receptor beta chains were all read from a single sample in a study of OX40 agonist ivuxolimab in advanced cancers. Measured with immunoSEQ multiplex PCR; TCRdb has only the in-frame clones, and not every one. The profile shows more than 15,000 clones, about four fifths of them singletons. Sample: CD4+ or CD8+ T cells sorted from blood, taken in a trial of the OX40 agonist ivuxolimab. Receptors were obtained from an adult with an advanced solid tumor such as melanoma, head and neck, liver or kidney cancer.

The V and J genes are TRBV5-4 and TRBJ2-3; D possibly corresponds to TRBD2 (6 bases). The CDR3 consists of 15 residues. V was shortened by 4 bases and J by 6 bases, with 18 bases between the two germline ends. The germline CDR1 and CDR2 sequences are SGHNT and YYREEE (reference sequence). CDR3 sequence (DNA): TGTGCCAGCAGCCCCGGGCGCGGGGAAGGGGATACGCAGTATTTT. Translating it yields CASSPGRGEGDTQYF.

This clone was observed a handful of times. The chain carries TRBV19 and TRBJ2-7, with D tentatively TRBD1 (6 bases). This CDR3 is 14 amino acids long. Germline CDR1 LNHDA, CDR2 SQIVND (reference sequence). V was pared by 4 bases and J by 0 bases, with 10 bases between. In DNA form, the CDR3 reads TGTGCCAGTAGTACGGCACAGGGCTCCTACGAGCAGTACTTC. Encoded protein: CASSTAQGSYEQYF. The complete variable domain, with remaining parts taken from reference TRBV19 and TRBJ2-7, reads DGGITQSPKYLFRKEGQNVTLSCEQNLNHDAMYWYRQDPGQGLRLIYYSQIVNDFQKGDIAEGYSVSREKKESFPLTVTSAQKNPTAFYLCASSTAQGSYEQYFGPGTRLTVT.

This chain links TRBV6-5 with TRBJ1-2; maybe TRBD1 (6 bases). The length of the CDR3 is 15 residues. V lost 3 bases, J lost 4 bases, and 15 bases lay in between. Per germline, CDR1 MNHEY and CDR2 SVGAGI. The CDR3 spells CASSYRGLSGYGYTF. DNA of the CDR3: TGTGCCAGCAGTTATCGGGGGCTGAGTGGCTATGGCTACACCTTC.

V usage is TRBV6-5 and J usage is TRBJ2-7; TRBD2 might be the D (5 bases). Germline V gives CDR1 MNHEY, CDR2 SVGAGI. V was pared by 11 bases and J by 1 base, with 21 bases between. The CDR3 length is 15 residues. The CDR3 protein is CASQTRVSQSYEQYF. DNA of the CDR3: TGTGCCTCCCAGACGAGGGTGTCGCAATCCTACGAGCAGTACTTC.

This chain joins TRBV30 and TRBJ2-3; a possible D gene is TRBD2 (6 bases). V lost 6 bases, J lost 4 bases, and 14 bases lay in between. This CDR3 has 13 residues. Germline V gives CDR1 GTSNPN, CDR2 SVGIG (reference sequence). CDR3 sequence: CACRLGSADTQYF. The CDR3 region has the DNA TGTGCCTGCCGGCTCGGGAGTGCAGATACGCAGTATTTT.

The rearrangement links TRBV6-5 to TRBJ2-1; D gene uncertain. The CDR3 is 13 amino acids. Trimming removed 6 bases from V and 4 bases from J, with 10 bases in between. The germline V gene encodes CDR1 MNHEY and CDR2 SVGAGI. The DNA of the CDR3 is TGTGCCAGCAGCCCGTTGCGGTACAATGAGCAGTTCTTC. This sequence encodes CASSPLRYNEQFF.

The chain joins TRBV19 to TRBJ2-7, with a possible D match to TRBD2 (6 bases). This CDR3 spans 16 amino acids. The V end was cut by 5 bases, the J end by 0 bases, with 17 bases between. In germline, CDR1 is LNHDA, CDR2 SQIVND (reference sequence). CDR3 bases: TGTGCCAGTAGTTTGGCGGCGGGATCCATCTCCTACGAGCAGTACTTC. Encoded protein: CASSLAAGSISYEQYF.